Detailed here is one T cell receptor (beta chain). One end of the junction is discordant with germline, which a read error may explain. TCRdb's table, derived via immunoSEQ multiplex PCR, lists solely in-frame clones and lacks some. The sample yields over 250,000 clones, more than 75% seen once. The data belong to a study of blood T cell repertoires in COVID-19. This CDR3 is built from 11 residues. Germline values: CDR1 SQVTM, CDR2 ANQGSEA. Sequenced material: PBMCs or T cells enriched from blood (not recorded which). The chain couples TRBV29-1 to TRBJ1-2, with 9 bases identical to TRBD1. This TCR came from a man aged 55 to 70 who had recovered from COVID-19. The CDR3 DNA is TGCAGCGCCCGGGACAGGGTTTCCACAGAGTTC. Translating gives CSARDRVSTEF.